This record covers a single T cell receptor beta chain. Antigen specificity is unknown. The data originate from a study of cytomegalovirus exposure and HLA in healthy donors. Study-wide results and limits: According to an earlier analysis, most TCR beta V segments yielded productive rearrangements about 90% or about 30% of the time. The listing of roughly 160 TCR beta chains classed them as cytomegalovirus-associated. A later analysis found that most CMV-associated TCR beta chains appeared HLA-restricted.

Donors were ostensibly healthy at sampling, although undocumented immune exposures were probable. CDR3 length: 15 amino acids. CDR1 is SGHRS and CDR2 is YFSETQ in the germline V gene. V shed 0 bases and J 5 bases; nucleotides not matched to a gene: 5. The PCR ran on 60 Vbeta and 13 Jbeta primers. Assay: immunoSEQ multiplex PCR; the TCRdb copy retains only in-frame clones and omits some. The sample includes just over 150,000 clones, 84% of them seen just once. The sequence was obtained from a man in his fifties in good health and CMV-seropositive. Sequencing was performed on PBMCs. The chain employs TRBV5-1 and TRBJ2-7; 10 nucleotides agree with TRBD2. The CDR3 nucleotides read TGCGCCAGCAGCTTGGAAGGGACTAGCGCCCACGAGCAGTACGTC. It specifies CASSLEGTSAHEQYV.